The rows below give T cell receptor beta chains drawn from one sample of a study of early T cells in non-severe SARS-CoV-2 infection. TCRdb ran MiXCR on the 5' RACE reads and lists one entry per CDR3 protein. This table holds 70,000 or so distinct CDR3 sequences, 11% found once. The sequencing input was whole blood. These receptors came from an adult who was a healthcare worker with PCR-confirmed SARS-CoV-2 infection or an uninfected control (not recorded which). The CDR3 runs from the conserved cysteine through the conserved F or W. The D gene is left open where the match is weak. Some rows mark clone size as missing; the rest say once, few, many or name a class of expanded clone.

. 12 many TRBJ1-1 TRBV12-3/TRBV12-4 TGTGCCAGCAGTTTCTGGGGGACTGAAGCTTTCTTT CASSFWGTEAFF
. 15 . TRBJ2-2 TRBV5-1 TGCGCCAGCAGCTTACGGGTCTCAAACACCGGGGAGCTGTTTTTT CASSLRVSNTGELFF
TRBD2 14 . TRBJ2-1 TRBV7-9 TGTGCCAGCAGCCTGGGACTAGCGGAACATGAGCAGTTCTTC CASSLGLAEHEQFF
TRBD2 15 many TRBJ2-3 TRBV28 TGTGCCAGCCGACGGGAGGGTCAGATCACAGATACGCAGTATTTT CASRREGQITDTQYF
. 10 few TRBJ2-7 TRBV5-8 TGTGCCAGCGTCCAGGACGAGCAGTACTTC CASVQDEQYF
. 14 . TRBJ2-7 TRBV4-2 TGTGCCAGCAGCCCAGATGGACGGAACTACGAGCAGTACTTC CASSPDGRNYEQYF
. 13 . TRBJ2-5 TRBV6-5 TGTGCCAGCAGTCACAGGGTTAGAGAGACCCAGTACTTC CASSHRVRETQYF
TRBD1 15 few TRBJ2-1 TRBV18 TGTGCCAGCTCACGACAGGACAGGGGTGCGAGTGAGCAGTTCTTC CASSRQDRGASEQFF
. 14 few TRBJ2-5 TRBV7-9 TGTGCCAGCAGCCCCCTCTACCTCCAAGAGACCCAGTACTTC CASSPLYLQETQYF
. 16 many TRBJ2-3 TRBV6-6 TGTGCCAGCAGTTCTCCCAACGCTGGCCCGGCAGATACGCAGTATTTT CASSSPNAGPADTQYF